This TCR beta chain was obtained from a study of blood T cell repertoires in COVID-19. Overall study context: Material from acute and convalescent COVID-19 was sourced from the United States, Italy and Spain. T cells, B-cell-depleted T cells, or PBMCs supplied cDNA or gDNA.

Germline assignment: CDR1 MGHRA and CDR2 YSYEKL. The CDR3 loop spans 17 amino acids. The germline V and J ends were trimmed by 0 bases and 2 bases, with 14 bases remaining between them. In the source study's methods: By means of reference gene primer amplification, nucleated cell counts were estimated. TCRdb's copy holds only in-frame clones and misses some; the assay was immunoSEQ multiplex PCR. V, J and clone size derive from that table, while D and trimming were established from the DNA sequence. The table records 45,000 to 55,000 clones, roughly 84% of them present only once. This chain uses TRBV4-1 with TRBJ2-1; tentatively, D is TRBD2 (5 bases). Sequencing was carried out using peripheral blood. The sequence derives from a man in his fifties with active COVID-19. The CDR3 nucleotides read TGCGCCAGCAGCCAAGATTGGGCAGCGGACGCCTACAATGAGCAGTTCTTC. Protein: CASSQDWAADAYNEQFF.